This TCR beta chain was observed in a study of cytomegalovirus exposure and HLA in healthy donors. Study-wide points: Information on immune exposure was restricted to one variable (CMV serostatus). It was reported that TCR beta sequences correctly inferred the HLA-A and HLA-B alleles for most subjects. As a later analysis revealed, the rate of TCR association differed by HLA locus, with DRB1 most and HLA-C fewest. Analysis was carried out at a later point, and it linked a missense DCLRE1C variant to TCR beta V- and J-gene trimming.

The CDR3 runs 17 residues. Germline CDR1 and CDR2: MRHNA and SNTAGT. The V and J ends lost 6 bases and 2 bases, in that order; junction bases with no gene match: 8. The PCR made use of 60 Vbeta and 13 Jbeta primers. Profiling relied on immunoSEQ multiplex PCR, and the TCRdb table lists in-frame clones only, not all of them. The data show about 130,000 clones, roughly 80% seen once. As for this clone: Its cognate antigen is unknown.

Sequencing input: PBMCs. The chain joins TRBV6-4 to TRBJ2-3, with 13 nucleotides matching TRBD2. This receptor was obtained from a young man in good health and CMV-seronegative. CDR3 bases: TGTGCCAGCAGCTTGGGGACTAGCGGGGCCCCCACAGATACGCAGTATTTT. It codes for CASSLGTSGAPTDTQYF.